This entry lists 4 T cell receptor beta chains sequenced from one sample in a study of blood T cell repertoires in COVID-19. Clones were read by immunoSEQ multiplex PCR, and TCRdb kept only the in-frame ones, dropping some. This sample yields around 200,000 clones, of which approximately 85% are seen a single time; around 6% belongs to the top ten. The source material was PBMCs or T cells enriched from blood (not recorded which). These receptors all come from a man aged 40-50 years with acute COVID-19.

This clone was found once. This chain joins TRBV9 and TRBJ2-1; 7 bases match TRBD1. V shed 4 bases, J shed 4 bases, and the junction held 8 bases outside the gene matches. CDR1 is SGDLS and CDR2 is YYNGEE in the germline V gene. The CDR3 contains 15 residues. The CDR3 sequence: CASSLTGRPYNEQFF. The CDR3 DNA is TGTGCCAGCAGCCTGACAGGGAGACCTTACAATGAGCAGTTCTTC. Looking up the rest from reference TRBV9 and TRBJ2-1 gives the full variable domain: DSGVTQTPKHLITATGQRVTLRCSPRSGDLSVYWYQQSLDQGLQFLIQYYNGEERAKGNILERFSAQQFPDLHSELNLSSLELGDSALYFCASSLTGRPYNEQFFGPGTRLTVL.

This clone was found many times. V is TRBV7-9 and J is TRBJ1-2; the match to TRBD1 covers 7 bases. The J segment lost 7 bases and the V segment lost 8 bases, leaving 13 bases of the junction unmatched. Germline V lookup: CDR1 SEHNR, CDR2 FQNEAQ (reference sequence). The CDR3 spans 14 residues. The CDR3 reads CASYRGGGDSGYTF. CDR3 sequence (DNA): TGTGCCAGCTATAGGGGTGGAGGGGACAGTGGCTACACCTTC.

This clone was seen a few times. DNA of the CDR3: TGTGCCAGCAGTGACCCACTGGAGGGACTGAGCTATGGCTACACCTTC. Protein: CASSDPLEGLSYGYTF. The chain couples TRBV2 to TRBJ1-2; a possible D gene is TRBD1 (5 bases). Germline CDR1 SNHLY, CDR2 FYNNEI. This CDR3 is built from 16 residues. The germline V and J ends were trimmed by 3 bases and 4 bases, with 18 bases remaining between them.

V and J are TRBV28 and TRBJ1-1, with D hard to call. The V gene lost 5 bases and the J gene lost 1 base, with 11 bases spanning the gap. The CDR3 loop spans 14 amino acids. Germline assignment: CDR1 MDHEN and CDR2 SYDVKM. In nucleotides, the CDR3 is TGTGCCAGCAGTGGAAGGCGGGGGAACACTGAAGCTTTCTTT. Protein product: CASSGRRGNTEAFF.